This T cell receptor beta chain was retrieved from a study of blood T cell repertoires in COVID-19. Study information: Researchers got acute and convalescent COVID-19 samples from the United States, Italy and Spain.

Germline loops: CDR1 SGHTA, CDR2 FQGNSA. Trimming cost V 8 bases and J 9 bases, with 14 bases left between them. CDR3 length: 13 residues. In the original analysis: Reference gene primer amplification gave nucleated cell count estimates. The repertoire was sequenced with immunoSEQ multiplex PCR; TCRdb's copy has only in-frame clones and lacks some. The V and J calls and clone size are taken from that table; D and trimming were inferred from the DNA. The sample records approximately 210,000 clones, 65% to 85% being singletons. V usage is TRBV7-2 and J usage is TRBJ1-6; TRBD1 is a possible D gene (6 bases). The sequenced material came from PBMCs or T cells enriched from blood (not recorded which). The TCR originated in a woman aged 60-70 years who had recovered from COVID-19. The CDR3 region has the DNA TGTGCCAGCGGCACCGGACAGCCTTCACCCCTCCACTTT. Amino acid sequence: CASGTGQPSPLHF.